The entry below gives a single T cell receptor (beta chain) sequence along with its context. Its antigen is currently unknown. This record belongs to a study of T cell responses to AZD1222 COVID-19 vaccine. Overall study findings and caveats: The study reported that nearly half of spike-specific TCRs target unmutated variant regions.

Per the germline V gene, CDR1 is MDHEN and CDR2 is SYDVKM. With 5 bases clipped from V and 3 bases from J, the junction kept 3 bases outside the gene matches. The CDR3 consists of 14 residues. Data came from immunoSEQ multiplex PCR; TCRdb stores just in-frame clones and leaves some out. Among fewer than 150,000 clones listed, 80% to 95% were seen once. The sequence was collected from an adult in good health. This specimen was peripheral blood, taken on day 0 of AZD1222 vaccination. The chain combines TRBV28 with TRBJ2-1; TRBD2 matches at 8 bases. CDR3 nucleotide sequence: TGTGCCAGCAGTCCGGGACTAGGCTACAATGAGCAGTTCTTC. It translates to CASSPGLGYNEQFF.